This T cell receptor (beta chain) was sequenced during a study of OX40 agonist ivuxolimab in advanced cancers. Study-wide background: The patients' treatment was ivuxolimab, an agonistic anti-OX40 (CD134) antibody.

Study-level results: CD8+ T cells were the subset that, on average, had more expanded clones than CD4+. At 0.1 to 3.0 mg/kg and by week 6, clonal expansion occurred in CD4+ and CD8+ blood T cells.

Profiled with immunoSEQ multiplex PCR; TCRdb holds only in-frame clones, not every one. The sample records 75,000 to 100,000 clones, 92% being singletons. Germline trimming cut 5 bases from V and 4 bases from J; bases unmatched to any gene: 5. The CDR3 is 14 residues long. The germline gives CDR1 LNHDA, CDR2 SQIVND (reference sequence). A word on this clone: What it binds is not known.

Collection of blood occurred at baseline, at cycle 4 day 1, and at cycle 7 day 1. Sequencing used CD4+ or CD8+ T cells sorted from blood, obtained in a trial of the OX40 agonist ivuxolimab. The clonotype originates from an adult with an advanced solid tumor such as melanoma, head and neck, liver or kidney cancer. This sequence joins TRBV19 and TRBJ2-1; TRBD1 agrees at 7 bases. The CDR3 spells CASSLGTAYNEQFF. For the CDR3, the DNA is TGTGCCAGTAGTCTGGGGACAGCTTACAATGAGCAGTTCTTC.